The rows below give T cell receptor beta chains drawn from one sample of a study of cytotoxic CD8 clonotypes in ibrutinib-treated CLL. Assay used: immunoSEQ multiplex PCR; TCRdb lists only in-frame clones, some missing. This table has about 200,000 clones, 70% to 75% appearing once. The material was PBMCs, obtained after 12 months of ibrutinib treatment. Every receptor here comes from a human donor with chronic lymphocytic leukemia. CDR3s include the opening cysteine and the closing phenylalanine or tryptophan. A D gene is named only where the DNA matches it firmly. A clone size is listed for some rows: how often the clone was seen (once, few, many), or a class if it is expanded.

-	-	TRBV2	TRBJ2-3	TGTGCCAGCAGCGCGACAGGCGTCGGCACAGATACGCAGTATTTT	CASSATGVGTDTQYF
-	-	TRBV7-9	TRBJ1-2	TGTGCCAGCAGCCCCCATATAGCCCCTTATGGCTACACCTTC	CASSPHIAPYGYTF
-	-	TRBV4-1	TRBJ1-5	TGCGCCAGCAGCCAAGTGTCCAGCAATCAGCCCCAGCATTTT	CASSQVSSNQPQHF
-	once	TRBV27	TRBJ1-5	TGTGCCAGCAGTTTATCCCGGGGAGGCAATCAGCCCCAGCATTTT	CASSLSRGGNQPQHF
TRBD1	once	TRBV19	TRBJ1-5	TGTGCCAGTAGTCCTACAGGGGGGTTTAATCAGCCCCAGCATTTT	CASSPTGGFNQPQHF
-	few	TRBV18	TRBJ2-7	TGTGCCAGCTCACTGGACGGAGCCTACGAGCAGTACTTC	CASSLDGAYEQYF
-	-	TRBV14	TRBJ1-5	TGTGCCAGCAGCTACAGTGGGCTCAATCAGCCCCAGCATTTT	CASSYSGLNQPQHF
-	few	TRBV5-3	TRBJ1-4	TGTGCCAGAAGCTCTCCAGGTAATGCAACTAATGAAAAACTGTTTTTT	CARSSPGNATNEKLFF
-	-	TRBV2	TRBJ2-3	TGTGCCAGCAGTCCTCCTTGGGGGGGCACAGATACGCAGTATTTT	CASSPPWGGTDTQYF
-	few	TRBV7-3	TRBJ1-1	TGTGCCAGCAGCTTAAACGGAAACACTGAAGCTTTCTTT	CASSLNGNTEAFF
-	-	TRBV30	TRBJ1-1	TGTGCCTGGAGTGTTCAGATAGCTTTCTTT	CAWSVQIAFF
TRBD1	-	TRBV9	TRBJ1-1	TGTGCCAGCAGCGTTGTAGTGGTAGGGGGCCCTGAAGCTTTCTTT	CASSVVVVGGPEAFF
-	-	TRBV7-8	TRBJ2-1	TGTGCCAGCAGCTTAAGGGCAGTGGGGGCCTACAATGAGCAGTTCTTC	CASSLRAVGAYNEQFF
-	few	TRBV18	TRBJ1-2	TGTGCCAGCAACCAAGGGGCGGGCCCTGGCACCTTC	CASNQGAGPGTF
-	few	TRBV5-1	TRBJ1-1	TGCGCCAGCAGCTTGGTGGCGGGGGCAGGAACTGAAGCTTTCTTT	CASSLVAGAGTEAFF
TRBD2	-	TRBV10-3	TRBJ2-2	TGTGCCATCAGTGACGAGGCGGGAGTAGGCACCGGGGAGCTGTTTTTT	CAISDEAGVGTGELFF
-	-	TRBV20-1	TRBJ2-7	TGCAGTCCCAGGGGAACCTACGAGCAGTACTTC	CSPRGTYEQYF
-	once	TRBV30	TRBJ2-7	TGTGCCTGGAGTGCCCTGGTTAAGCTGCTTGGAGGGGTTGAGGGCTACGAGCAGTACTTC	CAWSALVKLLGGVEGYEQYF
TRBD2	-	TRBV10-2	TRBJ2-1	TGCGCCAGCAGTCTAGCGGGGGGGCCAAGGGAGCAGTTCTTC	CASSLAGGPREQFF
-	-	TRBV27	TRBJ2-5	TGTGCCAGCAGTTTAGGCAGGGAGGAGACCCAGTACTTC	CASSLGREETQYF
-	few	TRBV7-8	TRBJ2-7	TGTGCCAGCAGCTTAAGCAGTCAGACGCAGTACTTC	CASSLSSQTQYF
-	-	TRBV27	TRBJ2-2	TGTGCCAGCAGTTTATGGGGTTCCGGGGAGCTGTTTTTT	CASSLWGSGELFF
TRBD2	-	TRBV7-2	TRBJ2-1	TGTGCCAGCAGCTTACGGCCGCACAGGACTAGCGGCAACAATGAGCAGTTCTTC	CASSLRPHRTSGNNEQFF
-	-	TRBV5-1	TRBJ2-1	TGCGCCAGCGGCGGGGCTAGCTCCTACAATGAGCAGTTCTTC	CASGGASSYNEQFF
-	-	TRBV4-1	TRBJ1-6	TGCGCCAGCAGCCAAGAGAGTACCAATTCACCCCTCCACTTT	CASSQESTNSPLHF
-	-	TRBV6-5	TRBJ2-2	TGTGCCAGCAGTTACCGGGGGGCAGCCGGGGAGCTGTTTTTT	CASSYRGAAGELFF
-	-	TRBV29-1	TRBJ2-1	TGCAGCGCCGTAGTGGGGGCCTACAATGAGCAGTTCTTC	CSAVVGAYNEQFF
-	-	TRBV5-6	TRBJ1-2	TGTGCCAGCAGCTTGCTGAATAACTATGGCTACACCTTC	CASSLLNNYGYTF
-	-	TRBV18	TRBJ2-1	TGTGCCAGCTCTGCTAGCCCTGGGAACAATGAGCAGTTCTTC	CASSASPGNNEQFF
TRBD1	-	TRBV9	TRBJ2-7	TGTGCCAGCAGCGCGGACAGGGGTCAACCATTCTACGAGCAGTACTTC	CASSADRGQPFYEQYF
-	-	TRBV30	TRBJ2-3	TGTGCCTGGACCCGATTTAAGGGGGGGTACACAGATACGCAGTATTTT	CAWTRFKGGYTDTQYF
TRBD2	-	TRBV9	TRBJ2-1	TGTGCCAGCAGCGGACTAGCGGGAGGGCCTGACGGTGAGCAGTTCTTC	CASSGLAGGPDGEQFF
TRBD1	few	TRBV4-3	TRBJ1-2	TGCGCCAGCAGCCCTCAACAGGGGAGCTATGGCTACACCTTC	CASSPQQGSYGYTF
-	-	TRBV6-5	TRBJ1-2	TGTGCCAGCCTTGGGGCCGACTTAAACTATGGCTACACCTTC	CASLGADLNYGYTF
-	once	TRBV2	TRBJ2-7	TGTGCCAGCCCGTCCCCCGTGGGCTCCTACGAGCAGTACTTC	CASPSPVGSYEQYF
-	-	TRBV7-2	TRBJ2-1	TGTGCCAGCAGCTTAGGGACTCTCTCCTACAATGAGCAGTTCTTC	CASSLGTLSYNEQFF
-	-	TRBV9	TRBJ2-1	TGTGCCAGCAGCGTAGGTATTAGCGGAGACTACAATGAGCAGTTCTTC	CASSVGISGDYNEQFF
-	-	TRBV6-5	TRBJ2-7	TGTGCCAGCAGTAATTCCAGAGCACCCTACGAGCAGTACTTC	CASSNSRAPYEQYF
-	few	TRBV2	TRBJ1-2	TGTGCCAGCAGGAGGGACAACTATGGCTACACCTTC	CASRRDNYGYTF
-	-	TRBV18	TRBJ1-2	TGTGCCAGCTCCCCGAGGGGGGCGCAAAACTATGGCTACACCTTC	CASSPRGAQNYGYTF
TRBD1	once	TRBV2	TRBJ2-4	TGTGCCAGCAGTGAATTACAGGGGGCTTTCAACATTCAGTACTTC	CASSELQGAFNIQYF
-	few	TRBV6-6	TRBJ2-6	TGTGCCAGCAGTTATTTTCTCTCTGGGGCCAACGTCCTGACTTTC	CASSYFLSGANVLTF
TRBD1	-	TRBV7-9	TRBJ1-1	TGTGCCAGCAGCTTCAACAGGGGGATCACTGAAGCTTTCTTT	CASSFNRGITEAFF
-	-	TRBV5-1	TRBJ2-7	TGCGCCAGCAGTTCGAGGCAGGGAAATTACGAGCAGTACTTC	CASSSRQGNYEQYF
-	-	TRBV7-2	TRBJ2-1	TGTGCCAGCAGCTTAGTGGGGATTGAGCAGTTCTTC	CASSLVGIEQFF
-	-	TRBV27	TRBJ1-2	TGTGCCAGCAGTTCCACGAGGGTAAACTATGGCTACACCTTC	CASSSTRVNYGYTF
TRBD2	once	TRBV28	TRBJ2-1	TGTGCCAGCAGGAGCGGGGCCTCCTACAATGAGCAGTTCTTC	CASRSGASYNEQFF
TRBD2	-	TRBV30	TRBJ2-3	TGTGCCTGCGGACTAGCGGGAGGGCCAGGAGATACGCAGTATTTT	CACGLAGGPGDTQYF
-	-	TRBV30	TRBJ1-5	TGTGCCTGGAGTCCATCGGGCAATCAGCCCCAGCATTTT	CAWSPSGNQPQHF
-	-	TRBV6-5	TRBJ1-2	TGTGCCAGCAGTTACCTAGGCGGCTACACCTTC	CASSYLGGYTF
TRBD1	-	TRBV30	TRBJ2-7	TGTGCCTGGAGTAGACAGGGGAGATCCTACGAGCAGTACTTC	CAWSRQGRSYEQYF
TRBD1	-	TRBV5-1	TRBJ1-6	TGCGCCAGCAGCGGATCCGGGACAGGGAGTAATTCACCCCTCCACTTT	CASSGSGTGSNSPLHF
-	-	TRBV10-2	TRBJ1-4	TGCGCCAGCAGTTCAGTTGAAAAACTGTTTTTT	CASSSVEKLFF
-	-	TRBV11-1	TRBJ1-1	TGTGCCAGCAGCCATGGCGTGGGTAACACTGAAGCTTTCTTT	CASSHGVGNTEAFF
TRBD1	few	TRBV5-6	TRBJ1-2	TGTGCCAGCAGCAGAGGACAGGGTCGTGGCTACACCTTC	CASSRGQGRGYTF